The 10 T cell receptor beta chains presented below share a single source sample, sequenced in a study of blood T cell repertoires in COVID-19. The assay was immunoSEQ multiplex PCR, and TCRdb's table has in-frame clones only and misses some. The sample contains over 30,000 clones, 75% to 90% of which appear only once. Sample: peripheral blood. The receptors were sampled from a human donor in a cohort sampled during active COVID-19.

This clone was recorded a few times. The chain combines TRBV5-1 with TRBJ2-2; TRBD2 might be the D (5 bases). V lost 3 bases to trimming and J lost 4 bases, with 13 bases between them. Germline values: CDR1 SGHRS, CDR2 YFSETQ. The CDR3 contains 15 residues. The CDR3 bases are TGCGCCAGCAGCTCAACTAGAAGTTCCACCGGGGAGCTGTTTTTT. This sequence encodes CASSSTRSSTGELFF.

This clone was found a few times. The chain is built from TRBV6-5 and TRBJ1-1; D unclear. The CDR3 extends over 14 amino acids. Germline CDR1 reads MNHEY; CDR2 reads SVGAGI. V lost 4 bases and J lost 2, with 11 bases in between. Here the CDR3 reads CASSLRESNTEAFF. CDR3 coding DNA: TGTGCCAGCAGTTTGAGGGAGTCAAACACTGAAGCTTTCTTT.

The CDR3 DNA reads as TGTGCCAGCAGTGAAGTATATGAGCAGTTCTTC. As protein: CASSEVYEQFF. The V and J genes are TRBV6-1 and TRBJ2-1; D remains ambiguous. Germline V CDR1 and CDR2: MNHNS, SASEGT. The V end lost 1 base, the J end lost 8 bases, and 3 bases lay between the germline ends. The CDR3 totals 11 residues.

The CDR3 sequence: CASSEGQASYNEQFF. The CDR3 coding sequence is TGTGCCAGCAGTGAGGGACAGGCCTCCTACAATGAGCAGTTCTTC. The chain is built from TRBV2 and TRBJ2-1; 8 nucleotides line up with TRBD1. The V gene's germline CDR1 is SNHLY and CDR2 FYNNEI. The CDR3 covers 15 residues. With V trimmed by 3 bases and J by 0 bases, 1 base remained unmatched.

The J gene is TRBJ2-5, the V gene TRBV29-1; perhaps TRBD2 as D (6 bases). Germline V gene lookup returns CDR1 SQVTM and CDR2 ANQGSEA. The CDR3 is 17 amino acids. Trimming took off 4 bases at V and 1 base at J, with 22 bases between the two ends. CDR3 region: CSVVRGFGGSLQETQYF. In nucleotides, the CDR3 is TGCAGCGTTGTTAGGGGTTTCGGGGGATCGCTCCAAGAGACCCAGTACTTC.

The V gene is TRBV5-4, the J gene TRBJ2-1; tentative D call: TRBD2 (7 bases). The V gene lost 0 bases and the J gene lost 4 bases, with 14 bases spanning the gap. CDR3 length: 16 residues. Per germline, CDR1 SGHNT and CDR2 YYREEE (reference sequence). The CDR3 reads CASSLAGAGAYNEQFF. The CDR3, as DNA: TGTGCCAGCAGCTTGGCCGGGGCGGGGGCATACAATGAGCAGTTCTTC.

V usage is TRBV18 and J usage is TRBJ2-6; D ambiguous. Between the trimmed V and J ends, which lost 2 bases and 0 bases, there was a span of 5 bases. Looked up from germline, CDR1 is KGHSH and CDR2 is LQKENI. The CDR3 extends over 15 amino acids. Here the CDR3 DNA reads TGTGCCAGCTCACCAGAGCTCTCTGGGGCCAACGTCCTGACTTTC. Protein sequence: CASSPELSGANVLTF.

The rearrangement links TRBV18 to TRBJ1-6; a possible D gene is TRBD1 (5 bases). The CDR3 consists of 15 residues. Germline V lookup: CDR1 KGHSH, CDR2 LQKENI. V was pared by 3 bases and J by 7 bases, with 13 bases between. The CDR3: CASSPDRQGNSPLHF. For the CDR3, the DNA is TGTGCCAGCTCACCGGATAGGCAGGGCAATTCACCCCTCCACTTT.

This clone was seen a handful of times. J is TRBJ2-2 and V is TRBV6-1; no reliable D call. The CDR3 is made up of 14 amino acids. V was pared by 3 bases and J by 0 bases, with 5 bases between. Germline V gives CDR1 MNHNS, CDR2 SASEGT. In DNA form, the CDR3 reads TGTGCCAGCAGTGACCTCGCGAACACCGGGGAGCTGTTTTTT. As protein: CASSDLANTGELFF.

V usage is TRBV5-1 and J usage is TRBJ1-4; 10 bases are shared with TRBD1. With 3 bases clipped from V and 8 bases from J, the junction kept 10 bases outside the gene matches. CDR1 and CDR2 from the germline V gene are SGHRS and YFSETQ. The CDR3 is 16 amino acids. CDR3 in amino acids: CASSSGPGTGEEKLFF. The CDR3 nucleotides read TGCGCCAGCAGCTCAGGACCCGGGACAGGGGAAGAAAAACTGTTTTTT. Filled out from reference TRBV5-1 and TRBJ1-4, the complete variable domain reads KAGVTQTPRYLIKTRGQQVTLSCSPISGHRSVSWYQQTPGQGLQFLFEYFSETQRNKGNFPGRFSGRQFSNSRSEMNVSTLELGDSALYLCASSSGPGTGEEKLFFGSGTQLSVL.